This TCR beta chain was recovered during a study of regulatory T cells in long-lasting Graves disease. Study-wide points: Possibly, accuracy suffered from the small sample size. Persistent Graves' cases showed lower TCR diversity than newly diagnosed cases. There were preferences for TRBV28, TRBJ1-2 and TRBJ2-5 in persistent disease.

The germline V gene encodes CDR1 MNHEY and CDR2 SVGEGT. There are 16 residues in the CDR3. V lost 4 bases to trimming and J lost 2 bases; unmatched junction nucleotides: 4. Details on this clonotype: Its antigen is not identified.

With iRepertoire HTBI primers and Arm-PCR of CDR3 regions, TCR beta libraries were built. Each CDR3 protein is one row after TCRdb ran MiXCR on the multiplex PCR reads. The sample shows 600,000 to 850,000 distinct CDR3 sequences, around 30% of them seen only once. Noted time point: persistent/refractory GD, antithyroid drugs over 5 years with positive TRAb. PBMC-derived RNA was used for the TCR library. Patients all came to the study from an endocrinology department in Xi'an, China. The receptor's source is a female donor with Graves disease. Source: peripheral blood mononuclear cells (PBMCs), taken when the disease was refractory, from a patient treated with antithyroid drugs. The chain uses TRBV6-2 or TRBV6-3 and TRBJ2-7, with 14 positions matching TRBD2. As DNA, the CDR3 is TGTGCCAGCAGTTCCCGACTAGCGGGAGGGACCTACGAGCAGTACTTC. Translated: CASSSRLAGGTYEQYF.